A single sample gave rise to the 8 T cell receptor beta chains below, sequenced in a study of spatial heterogeneity in lung cancer. The time point: sample taken at primary tumor resection. TCRdb analysed the 5' RACE reads with MiXCR anew, one entry per CDR3 protein. The profile shows around 7,800 distinct CDR3 sequences, about 8.3% of them singletons. Here the sequenced sample was PBMCs, taken at surgery. These receptor sequences come from a male donor with early-stage non-small cell lung cancer.

This clonotype showed up many times. The gene calls are TRBV7-2 and TRBJ2-2; D ambiguous. V lost 5 bases and J lost 6, with 13 bases in between. The CDR3 runs to 14 residues. Germline V CDR1 and CDR2: SGHTA, FQGNSA. DNA for the CDR3: TGTGCCAGCAGCCCATATCAGCCCCCCGGGGAGCTGTTTTTT. Translated, it gives CASSPYQPPGELFF.

V usage is TRBV12-3 or TRBV12-4 and J usage is TRBJ2-1, with TRBD2 matching over 7 bases. CDR3 length: 15 residues. The ends lost 6 bases at V and 6 bases at J; junction bases unmatched: 11. Here the CDR3 DNA reads TGTGCCAGCAGCCGTGGACTAGATGGGAGCAATGAGCAGTTCTTC. Translating it yields CASSRGLDGSNEQFF.

At least ten counts were recorded for this clonotype. V is TRBV7-3 and J is TRBJ2-3; 8 bases agree with TRBD2. The ends lost 5 bases at V and 1 base at J; junction bases unmatched: 8. This CDR3 is built from 16 residues. Germline assignment: CDR1 SGHTA and CDR2 FQGTGA. The CDR3 sequence is CASSPGAGVGTDTQYF. CDR3 in DNA: TGTGCCAGCAGCCCAGGAGCGGGAGTGGGCACAGATACGCAGTATTTT.

Ten or more counts support this clonotype. The CDR3 sequence is CASSLTPTSTSYNEQFF. The CDR3 DNA follows: TGCGCCAGCAGCTTGACCCCCACTAGCACCTCCTACAATGAGCAGTTCTTC. The chain has TRBV5-1 and TRBJ2-1, with D maybe TRBD2 (6 bases). This CDR3 spans 17 amino acids. The germline gives CDR1 SGHRS, CDR2 YFSETQ. The ends were cut back, 1 base at V and 0 bases at J, with 14 bases in the middle.

This clonotype was observed a handful of times. The chain couples TRBV4-2 to TRBJ1-5; TRBD1 aligns across 12 bases. J gave up 4 bases and V 0 bases, and 10 bases lay outside the gene matches. The length of the CDR3 is 19 residues. Per germline, CDR1 LGHNA and CDR2 YNFKEQ. DNA of the CDR3: TGTGCCAGCAGCCAAGATTATACCGGGACAGGGGGCTATAATCAGCCCCAGCATTTT. Translating gives CASSQDYTGTGGYNQPQHF.

This sequence joins TRBV24-1 and TRBJ1-5; D uncertain. Germline V gene data show CDR1 as KGHDR and CDR2 as SFDVKD. CDR3 length: 17 amino acids. The V end was cut by 7 bases, the J end by 3 bases, with 21 bases between. CDR3 loop: CATSESGLSGPNQPQHF. Here the CDR3 DNA reads TGTGCCACCAGCGAATCCGGTCTGTCCGGTCCCAATCAGCCCCAGCATTTT.

This clonotype occurred many times. This chain links TRBV4-2 with TRBJ2-5; TRBD2 agrees at 13 bases. This CDR3 is 17 amino acids long. Germline V lookup: CDR1 LGHNA, CDR2 YNFKEQ. Trimming took 0 bases from V and 5 from J; bases not matched to a gene: 6. CDR3 bases: TGTGCCAGCAGCCAAGATCGCGAGACTAGCGGGAGGGAGACCCAGTACTTC. Amino acid sequence: CASSQDRETSGRETQYF.

This clonotype has at least ten counts. CDR3 sequence: CASSPRTGLGKAFF. The CDR3, as DNA: TGTGCCAGCAGTCCCCGGACAGGGCTGGGGAAAGCTTTCTTT. This chain connects TRBV27 to TRBJ1-1; 8 positions agree with TRBD1. V shed 5 bases, J shed 9 bases, and the junction held 11 bases outside the gene matches. Germline CDR1 and CDR2: MNHEY and SMNVEV (reference sequence). The CDR3 has 14 residues.